This T cell receptor beta chain was documented in a study of shared clonotypes between healthy human individuals. In germline, CDR1 is LGHNA, CDR2 YSLEER. Trimming took 3 bases from V and 3 from J; bases not matched to a gene: 4. The CDR3 loop spans 14 amino acids. General study findings and limits: In having few donors, the study represented limited genetic and exposure-history diversity. A handful of donors shared about 5% of their naive CD4 clonotypes.

The data were produced by immunoSEQ multiplex PCR, yet TCRdb's version contains in-frame clones alone and is incomplete. This table has 800,000 or so clones, around 96% appearing once. Naive CD8 isolation took CD45RO-negative cells positively selected for CCR7 and excluded terminally differentiated effector memory CD45RA+ cells. Healthy adults negative for HIV, lacking recent acute infections or vaccinations, served as donors. Every donor was a Caucasian adult from Nashville, Tennessee. Comments on this clone: The target antigen is unknown.

Sequenced sample: naive CD8+ T cells sorted from blood. V and J are TRBV4-3 and TRBJ2-5; 7 bases line up with TRBD1. This receptor was taken from a man younger than 45 in good health. This CDR3 reads CASSHDGTEETQYF. Here the CDR3 DNA reads TGCGCCAGCAGCCACGACGGGACAGAAGAGACCCAGTACTTC.